This is a list of T cell receptor beta chains from one sample in a study of a mutant IDH1 vaccine in newly diagnosed glioma. These receptors lack a known antigen. Produced via immunoSEQ multiplex PCR; TCRdb's table is partial and in-frame only. The table includes approximately 40,000 clones, 78% detected once. This sample comprised PBMCs, obtained from a glioma patient whose treatment included an IDH1 peptide vaccine. Receptors were obtained from a man between 40 and 49 years old with glioma. Both conserved end residues are part of each CDR3. Fields, in order: clone size, D gene, J gene, V gene, CDR3 length, CDR3 protein, CDR3 DNA. D genes are given only for firm matches. Clone size is shown for a subset of rows, as once, few, many or a class of expanded clone.

few,NA,TRBJ2-7,TRBV15,16,CATSRDYTDMGYEQYF,TGTGCCACCAGCAGAGATTATACGGACATGGGCTACGAGCAGTACTTC
NA,TRBD2,TRBJ2-1,TRBV5-4,17,CASSLGGSSGGAGEQFF,TGTGCCAGCAGCTTGGGAGGTAGTAGCGGGGGGGCAGGGGAGCAGTTCTTC
once,NA,TRBJ1-1,TRBV2,10,CASRFGEAFF,TGTGCCAGCAGGTTCGGTGAAGCTTTCTTT
few,NA,TRBJ1-6,TRBV18,15,CASSPQGLFDSPLHF,TGTGCCAGCTCACCTCAGGGGCTTTTCGATTCACCCCTCCACTTT
NA,NA,TRBJ2-2,TRBV30,14,CAWKQGTNTGELFF,TGTGCCTGGAAGCAGGGAACGAACACCGGGGAGCTGTTTTTT
NA,NA,TRBJ1-6,TRBV19,15,CASSIEDSHNSPLHF,TGTGCCAGTAGTATCGAGGACAGCCATAATTCACCCCTCCACTTT
NA,NA,TRBJ2-2,TRBV30,15,CAWSVNLGATGELFF,TGTGCCTGGAGTGTCAACCTAGGGGCCACCGGGGAGCTGTTTTTT
once,TRBD1,TRBJ1-2,TRBV4-1,16,CASSRGQDRRGYGYTF,TGCGCCAGCAGCCGAGGACAGGATCGACGTGGCTATGGCTACACCTTC
NA,NA,TRBJ2-7,TRBV5-1,14,CASSLVAGSYEQYF,TGCGCCAGCAGCTTGGTCGCCGGCTCCTACGAGCAGTACTTC
NA,NA,TRBJ2-7,TRBV5-1,13,CASSLQGGYEQYF,TGCGCCAGCAGCTTGCAGGGTGGTTACGAGCAGTACTTC
NA,TRBD1,TRBJ1-1,TRBV6-5,13,CASRERRDRAAFF,TGTGCCAGCAGAGAGCGCCGGGACAGGGCAGCTTTCTTT
NA,NA,TRBJ1-6,TRBV6-5,15,CASSFLRTGNSPLHF,TGTGCCAGCAGTTTCCTCAGGACGGGAAATTCACCCCTCCACTTT
NA,NA,TRBJ2-3,TRBV5-1,15,CASRKLASSTDTQYF,TGCGCCAGCAGGAAACTAGCCTCTAGCACAGATACGCAGTATTTT
once,NA,TRBJ1-2,TRBV30,11,CAWGPNYGYTF,TGTGCCTGGGGACCTAACTATGGCTACACCTTC
NA,NA,TRBJ1-2,TRBV5-1,16,CASSPELWTQNYGYTF,TGCGCCAGCAGCCCCGAATTGTGGACCCAAAACTATGGCTACACCTTC
NA,TRBD1,TRBJ2-3,TRBV29-1,15,CSAARTGDITDTQYF,TGCAGCGCTGCCCGGACAGGGGACATCACAGATACGCAGTATTTT
NA,NA,TRBJ1-5,TRBV19,13,CASGETSNQPQHF,TGTGCCTCGGGCGAAACTAGCAATCAGCCCCAGCATTTT
NA,TRBD1,TRBJ1-3,TRBV7-9,14,CASSPAGTAATIYF,TGTGCCAGCAGCCCAGCCGGGACAGCCGCCACCATATATTTT